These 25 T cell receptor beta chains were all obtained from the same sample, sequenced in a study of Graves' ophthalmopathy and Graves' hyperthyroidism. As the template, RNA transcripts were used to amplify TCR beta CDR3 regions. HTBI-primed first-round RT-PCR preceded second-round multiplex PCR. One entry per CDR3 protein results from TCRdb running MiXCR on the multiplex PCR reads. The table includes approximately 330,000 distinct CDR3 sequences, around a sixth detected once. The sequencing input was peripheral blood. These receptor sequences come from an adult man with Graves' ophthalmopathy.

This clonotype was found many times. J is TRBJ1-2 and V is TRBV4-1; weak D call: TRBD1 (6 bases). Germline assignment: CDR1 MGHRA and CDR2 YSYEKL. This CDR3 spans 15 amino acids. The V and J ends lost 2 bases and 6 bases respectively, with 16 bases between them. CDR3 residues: CASSQLSAGEDGYTF. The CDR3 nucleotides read TGCGCCAGCAGCCAACTATCGGCAGGGGAGGATGGCTACACCTTC.

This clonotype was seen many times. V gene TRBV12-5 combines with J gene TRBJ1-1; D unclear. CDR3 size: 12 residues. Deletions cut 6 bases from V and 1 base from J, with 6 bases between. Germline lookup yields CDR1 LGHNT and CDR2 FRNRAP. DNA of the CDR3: TGTGCTAGTGGGGCCCCGAACACTGAAGCTTTCTTT. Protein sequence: CASGAPNTEAFF.

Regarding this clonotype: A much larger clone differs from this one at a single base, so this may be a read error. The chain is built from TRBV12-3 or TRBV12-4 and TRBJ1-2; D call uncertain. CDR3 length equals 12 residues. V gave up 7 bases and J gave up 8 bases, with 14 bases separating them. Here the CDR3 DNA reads TGTGCCAGCATCCCGGGCCTCTCGGGCTACACCTTC. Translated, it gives CASIPGLSGYTF.

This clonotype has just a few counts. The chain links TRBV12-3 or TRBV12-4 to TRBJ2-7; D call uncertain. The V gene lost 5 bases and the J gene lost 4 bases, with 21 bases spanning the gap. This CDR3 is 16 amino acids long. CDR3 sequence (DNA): TGTGCCAGCAGTCACGGTCGGGTCGAGCAAAGGTACGAGCAGTACTTC. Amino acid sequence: CASSHGRVEQRYEQYF.

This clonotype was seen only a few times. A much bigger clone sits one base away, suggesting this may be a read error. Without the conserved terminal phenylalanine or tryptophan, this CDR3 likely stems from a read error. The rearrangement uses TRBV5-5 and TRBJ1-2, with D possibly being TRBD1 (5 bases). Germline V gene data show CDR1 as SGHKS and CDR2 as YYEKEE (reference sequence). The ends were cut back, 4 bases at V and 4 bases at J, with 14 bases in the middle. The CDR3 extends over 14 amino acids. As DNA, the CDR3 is TGTGCCAGCAGCCTCCCGGGACCGGCCTATGGCTACACCCTC. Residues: CASSLPGPAYGYTL.

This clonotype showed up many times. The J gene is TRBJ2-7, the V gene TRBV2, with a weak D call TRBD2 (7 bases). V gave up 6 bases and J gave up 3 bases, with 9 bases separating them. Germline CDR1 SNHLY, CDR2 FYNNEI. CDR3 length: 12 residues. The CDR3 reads CASRGGVYEQYF. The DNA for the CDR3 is TGTGCCAGCAGAGGGGGGGTCTACGAGCAGTACTTC.

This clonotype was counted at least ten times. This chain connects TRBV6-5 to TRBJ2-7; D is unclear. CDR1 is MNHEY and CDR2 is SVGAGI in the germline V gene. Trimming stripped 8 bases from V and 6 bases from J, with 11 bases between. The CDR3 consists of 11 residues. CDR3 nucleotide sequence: TGTGCCAGCGAGGTGGGAAGCGAGCAGTACTTC. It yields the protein CASEVGSEQYF.

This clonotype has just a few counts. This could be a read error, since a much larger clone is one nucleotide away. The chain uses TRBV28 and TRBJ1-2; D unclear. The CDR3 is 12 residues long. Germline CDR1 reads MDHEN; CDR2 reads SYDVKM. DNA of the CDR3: TGTACCAGCAGTTCGTCCACTGACGGTTTCACCTTC. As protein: CTSSSSTDGFTF.

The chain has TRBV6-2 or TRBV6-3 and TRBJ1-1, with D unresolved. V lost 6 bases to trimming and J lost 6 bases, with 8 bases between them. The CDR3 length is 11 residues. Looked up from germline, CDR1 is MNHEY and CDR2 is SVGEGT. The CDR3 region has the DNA TGTGCCAGCAGGAGAGAATCTGAAGCTTTCTTT. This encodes CASRRESEAFF.

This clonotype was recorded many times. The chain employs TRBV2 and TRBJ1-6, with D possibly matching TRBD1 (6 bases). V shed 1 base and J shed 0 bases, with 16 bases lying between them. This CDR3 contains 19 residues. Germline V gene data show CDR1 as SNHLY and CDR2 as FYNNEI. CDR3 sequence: CASSEGPRGLSSYNSPLHF. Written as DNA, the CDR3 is TGTGCCAGCAGTGAAGGGCCGCGGGGGCTCAGCTCCTATAATTCACCCCTCCACTTT.

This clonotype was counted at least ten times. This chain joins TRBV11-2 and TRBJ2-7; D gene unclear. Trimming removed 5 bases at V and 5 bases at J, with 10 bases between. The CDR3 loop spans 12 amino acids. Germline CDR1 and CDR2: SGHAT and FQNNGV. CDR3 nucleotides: TGTGCCAGCAGCCAAGAGCTCCACGAGCAGTACTTC. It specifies CASSQELHEQYF.

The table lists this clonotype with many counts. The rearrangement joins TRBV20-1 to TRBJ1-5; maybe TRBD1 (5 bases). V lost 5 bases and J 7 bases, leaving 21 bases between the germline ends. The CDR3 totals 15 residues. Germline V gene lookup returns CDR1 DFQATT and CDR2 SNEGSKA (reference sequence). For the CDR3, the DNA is TGCAGTGCTCTTGACTACGGGGCGCAAAGGCAGCCCCAGCATTTT. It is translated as CSALDYGAQRQPQHF.

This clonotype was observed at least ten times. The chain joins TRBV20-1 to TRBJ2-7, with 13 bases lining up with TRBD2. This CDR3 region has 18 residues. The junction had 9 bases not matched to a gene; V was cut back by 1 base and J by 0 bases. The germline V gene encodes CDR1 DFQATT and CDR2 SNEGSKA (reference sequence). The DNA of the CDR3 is TGCAGTGCTAGAGCCACTAGCGGGAGGGCCAAGGGCTCCTACGAGCAGTACTTC. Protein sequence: CSARATSGRAKGSYEQYF.

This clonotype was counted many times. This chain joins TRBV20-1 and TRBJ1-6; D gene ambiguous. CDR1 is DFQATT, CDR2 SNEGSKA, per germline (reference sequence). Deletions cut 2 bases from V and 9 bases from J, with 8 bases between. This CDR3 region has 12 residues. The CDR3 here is CSARRGGSPLHF. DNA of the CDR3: TGCAGTGCTAGACGGGGAGGTTCACCCCTCCACTTT.

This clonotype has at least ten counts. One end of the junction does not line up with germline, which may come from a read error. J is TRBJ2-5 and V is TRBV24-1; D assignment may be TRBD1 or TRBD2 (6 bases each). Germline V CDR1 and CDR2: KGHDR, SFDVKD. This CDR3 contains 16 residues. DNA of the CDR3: TGTGCCATCAGTGATTTAAAGACTGGGGGGCGAGAGACCCAGTACTTC. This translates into CAISDLKTGGRETQYF.

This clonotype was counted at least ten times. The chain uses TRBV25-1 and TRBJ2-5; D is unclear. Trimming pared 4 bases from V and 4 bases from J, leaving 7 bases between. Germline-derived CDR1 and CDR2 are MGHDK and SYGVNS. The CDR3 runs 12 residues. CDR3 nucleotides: TGTGCCAGCAGTGCCCCTCCAGAGACCCAGTACTTC. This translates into CASSAPPETQYF.

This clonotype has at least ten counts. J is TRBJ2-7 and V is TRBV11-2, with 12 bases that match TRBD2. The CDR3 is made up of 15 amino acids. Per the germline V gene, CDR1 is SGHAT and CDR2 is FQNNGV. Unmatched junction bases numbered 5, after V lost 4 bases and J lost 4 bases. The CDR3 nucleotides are TGTGCCAGCAGCTCACTGACTAGCGGGAGTTACGAGCAGTACTTC. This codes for CASSSLTSGSYEQYF.

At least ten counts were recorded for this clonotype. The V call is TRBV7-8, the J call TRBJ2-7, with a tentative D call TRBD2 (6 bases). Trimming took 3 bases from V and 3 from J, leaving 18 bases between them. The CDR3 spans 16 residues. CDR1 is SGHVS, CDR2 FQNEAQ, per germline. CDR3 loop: CASSFLTSLGSYEQYF. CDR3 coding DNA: TGTGCCAGCAGCTTTCTCACTAGCCTAGGAAGCTACGAGCAGTACTTC.

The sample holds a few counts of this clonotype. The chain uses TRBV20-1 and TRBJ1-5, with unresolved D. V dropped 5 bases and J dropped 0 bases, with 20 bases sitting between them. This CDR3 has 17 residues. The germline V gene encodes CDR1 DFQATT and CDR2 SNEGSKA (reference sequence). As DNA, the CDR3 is TGCAGTGCTGAAGACTCCCTATGGAGGTATAGCAATCAGCCCCAGCATTTT. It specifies CSAEDSLWRYSNQPQHF.

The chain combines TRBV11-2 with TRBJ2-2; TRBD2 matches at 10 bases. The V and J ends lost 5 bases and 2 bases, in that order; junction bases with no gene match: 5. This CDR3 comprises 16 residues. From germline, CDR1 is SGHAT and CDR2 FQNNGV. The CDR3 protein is CASSPPSGGNTGELFF. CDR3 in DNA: TGTGCCAGCAGCCCGCCTAGCGGGGGAAACACCGGGGAGCTGTTTTTT.

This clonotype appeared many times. This CDR3 reads CASRDRDKNTGELFF. The CDR3 DNA is TGTGCCAGCAGAGACCGGGACAAGAACACCGGGGAGCTGTTTTTT. The chain joins TRBV6-2 or TRBV6-3 to TRBJ2-2, with a weak D call TRBD1 (6 bases). Trimming removed 6 bases from V and 1 base from J, with 12 bases in between. Germline CDR1 and CDR2: MNHEY and SVGEGT. The CDR3 is 15 residues long.

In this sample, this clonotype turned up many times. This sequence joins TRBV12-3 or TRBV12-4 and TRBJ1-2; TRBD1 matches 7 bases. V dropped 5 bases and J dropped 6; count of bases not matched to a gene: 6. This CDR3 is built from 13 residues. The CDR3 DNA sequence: TGTGCCAGCAGTAGCGACAGGGTCCATGGCTACACCTTC. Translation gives CASSSDRVHGYTF.

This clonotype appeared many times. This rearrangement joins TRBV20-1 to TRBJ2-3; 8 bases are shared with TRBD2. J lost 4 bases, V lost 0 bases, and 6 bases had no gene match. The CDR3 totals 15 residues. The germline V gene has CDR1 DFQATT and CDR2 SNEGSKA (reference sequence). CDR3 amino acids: CSARDSGGSADTQYF. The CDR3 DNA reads TGCAGTGCTAGAGATTCGGGAGGGAGTGCAGATACGCAGTATTTT.

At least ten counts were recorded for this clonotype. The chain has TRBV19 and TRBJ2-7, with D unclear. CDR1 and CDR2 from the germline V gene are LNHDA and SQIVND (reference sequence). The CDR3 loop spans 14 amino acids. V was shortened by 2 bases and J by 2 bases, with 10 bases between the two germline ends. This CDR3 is CASSIRSLTYEQYF. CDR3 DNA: TGTGCCAGTAGTATACGGAGCCTCACCTACGAGCAGTACTTC.

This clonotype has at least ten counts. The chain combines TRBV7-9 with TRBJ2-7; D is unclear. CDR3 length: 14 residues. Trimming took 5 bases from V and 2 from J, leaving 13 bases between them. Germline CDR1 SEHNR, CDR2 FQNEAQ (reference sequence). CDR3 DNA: TGTGCCAGCAGCGTCGCCGGAAGAACCTACGAGCAGTACTTC. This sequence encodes CASSVAGRTYEQYF.